The rows below give T cell receptor beta chains drawn from one sample of a study of blood T cells in healthy people across ages. MiXCR, applied by TCRdb to the 5' RACE reads, yields one record per CDR3 protein. The sample holds 700,000 to 900,000 distinct CDR3 sequences, roughly 24% seen once. A further study also used this sample, focusing on T cells of mothers and their children.

The material sequenced was blood. The receptors come from a boy aged 5-17 years in good health. The CDR3 runs from the conserved cysteine through the conserved F or W. The order of the fields is CDR3 protein, CDR3 DNA, clone size, V gene, D gene, J gene. A D gene is named only where the DNA matches it firmly. Clone size, where shown, is once, few, many, or a class for clones that have expanded.

CDR3aa: CASSLWERTYEQYF
CDR3nt: TGTGCCAGCAGTTTGTGGGAGAGAACCTACGAGCAGTACTTC
abundance: few
v_gene: TRBV28
d_gene: -
j_gene: TRBJ2-7

CDR3aa: CASSTRLGGTDTQYF
CDR3nt: TGTGCCAGCAGCACTAGACTAGGGGGCACAGATACGCAGTATTTT
abundance: few
v_gene: TRBV7-2
d_gene: -
j_gene: TRBJ2-3

CDR3aa: CASSQDMGGGGNTQYF
CDR3nt: TGCGCCAGCAGCCAAGATATGGGGGGGGGCGGGAATACGCAGTATTTT
abundance: few
v_gene: TRBV4-1
d_gene: -
j_gene: TRBJ2-3

CDR3aa: CASSPRGRPNEQFF
CDR3nt: TGTGCCAGTTCCCCCAGGGGGCGACCAAATGAGCAGTTCTTC
abundance: -
v_gene: TRBV9
d_gene: TRBD1
j_gene: TRBJ2-1

CDR3aa: CASTRGAGQLNTEAFF
CDR3nt: TGTGCCAGCACACGTGGCGCGGGACAGCTGAACACTGAAGCTTTCTTT
abundance: few
v_gene: TRBV6-2/TRBV6-3
d_gene: TRBD1
j_gene: TRBJ1-1

CDR3aa: CASGKLAGGRYNEQFF
CDR3nt: TGTGCCAGCGGTAAACTAGCGGGGGGGCGTTACAATGAGCAGTTCTTC
abundance: few
v_gene: TRBV6-1
d_gene: TRBD2
j_gene: TRBJ2-1

CDR3aa: CASGPGQVEYEQYF
CDR3nt: TGTGCTAGTGGCCCCGGACAGGTCGAATACGAGCAGTACTTC
abundance: -
v_gene: TRBV12-5
d_gene: TRBD1
j_gene: TRBJ2-7

CDR3aa: CASRRDAETQYF
CDR3nt: TGTGCCAGCAGACGGGACGCAGAGACCCAGTACTTC
abundance: -
v_gene: TRBV28
d_gene: -
j_gene: TRBJ2-5

CDR3aa: CASSFKGHGETQYF
CDR3nt: TGTGCCAGCAGTTTCAAGGGGCATGGAGAGACCCAGTACTTC
abundance: -
v_gene: TRBV28
d_gene: -
j_gene: TRBJ2-5

CDR3aa: CASLRQGGHEKLFF
CDR3nt: TGTGCCAGTCTCAGACAGGGTGGTCATGAAAAACTGTTTTTT
abundance: few
v_gene: TRBV2
d_gene: TRBD1
j_gene: TRBJ1-4

CDR3aa: CASSLTGTGLVYEQYF
CDR3nt: TGTGCCAGCAGCCTCACTGGGACAGGGTTGGTCTACGAGCAGTACTTC
abundance: few
v_gene: TRBV5-5
d_gene: TRBD1
j_gene: TRBJ2-7

CDR3aa: CASSWPKGSVGETQYF
CDR3nt: TGTGCCAGCAGTTGGCCAAAGGGGTCAGTTGGGGAGACCCAGTACTTC
abundance: -
v_gene: TRBV28
d_gene: -
j_gene: TRBJ2-5

CDR3aa: CASSVGTTVPLHF
CDR3nt: TGTGCCAGCAGCGTCGGGACAACAGTCCCCCTCCACTTT
abundance: few
v_gene: TRBV9
d_gene: -
j_gene: TRBJ1-6

CDR3aa: CSVEDSYAGHYGYTF
CDR3nt: TGCAGCGTTGAAGATTCGTACGCAGGGCACTATGGCTACACCTTC
abundance: few
v_gene: TRBV29-1
d_gene: -
j_gene: TRBJ1-2

CDR3aa: CATSDTGQGRIDEQFF
CDR3nt: TGTGCCACCAGTGATACGGGACAGGGAAGGATCGATGAGCAGTTCTTC
abundance: -
v_gene: TRBV24-1
d_gene: TRBD1
j_gene: TRBJ2-1

CDR3aa: CASGVWSDTGELFF
CDR3nt: TGTGCCAGCGGGGTCTGGAGCGACACCGGGGAGCTGTTTTTT
abundance: -
v_gene: TRBV6-5
d_gene: -
j_gene: TRBJ2-2

CDR3aa: CASSFRNNQPQHF
CDR3nt: TGTGCCAGCAGTTTCCGGAACAATCAGCCCCAGCATTTT
abundance: -
v_gene: TRBV27
d_gene: -
j_gene: TRBJ1-5

CDR3aa: CASSLGRGGRYSSISYEQYF
CDR3nt: TGCGCCAGCAGCTTGGGGCGGGGGGGACGATATTCGTCGATCTCCTACGAGCAGTACTTC
abundance: few
v_gene: TRBV5-1
d_gene: TRBD2
j_gene: TRBJ2-7

CDR3aa: CASLTVTTRGNEQFF
CDR3nt: TGTGCCAGCCTCACGGTTACGACCCGAGGGAATGAGCAGTTCTTC
abundance: few
v_gene: TRBV2
d_gene: -
j_gene: TRBJ2-1

CDR3aa: CSASPGGSYNEQFF
CDR3nt: TGCAGTGCTAGCCCGGGGGGTTCTTACAATGAGCAGTTCTTC
abundance: few
v_gene: TRBV20-1
d_gene: TRBD2
j_gene: TRBJ2-1

CDR3aa: CASSLGSPPDTQYF
CDR3nt: TGTGCCAGCAGCCTAGGATCTCCCCCAGATACGCAGTATTTT
abundance: few
v_gene: TRBV7-3
d_gene: -
j_gene: TRBJ2-3

CDR3aa: CASSLRTGGEGETQYF
CDR3nt: TGTGCCAGCAGCTTAAGGACCGGGGGAGAGGGAGAGACCCAGTACTTC
abundance: many
v_gene: TRBV7-3
d_gene: -
j_gene: TRBJ2-5

CDR3aa: CASNLGGAGETQYF
CDR3nt: TGTGCCAGCAACCTGGGGGGGGCCGGGGAGACCCAGTACTTC
abundance: -
v_gene: TRBV9
d_gene: -
j_gene: TRBJ2-5

CDR3aa: CASSLSPVWAQYF
CDR3nt: TGTGCCAGCAGTCTCTCCCCTGTTTGGGCCCAGTACTTC
abundance: -
v_gene: TRBV28
d_gene: -
j_gene: TRBJ2-5

CDR3aa: CASSLSGGASSNEQFF
CDR3nt: TGTGCCAGCAGTTTGAGCGGGGGGGCCTCATCAAATGAGCAGTTCTTC
abundance: -
v_gene: TRBV6-5
d_gene: TRBD2
j_gene: TRBJ2-1

CDR3aa: CASSLQATGSGAEAFF
CDR3nt: TGCGCCAGCAGCTTGCAGGCGACAGGGTCTGGGGCTGAAGCTTTCTTT
abundance: once
v_gene: TRBV5-1
d_gene: TRBD1
j_gene: TRBJ1-1

CDR3aa: CASSLAYTGDTEAFF
CDR3nt: TGTGCCAGCAGTTTAGCGTATACGGGGGACACTGAAGCTTTCTTT
abundance: -
v_gene: TRBV12-3/TRBV12-4
d_gene: -
j_gene: TRBJ1-1

CDR3aa: CATSLVGASSYNEQFF
CDR3nt: TGTGCCACCAGTCTCGTGGGAGCTAGCTCCTACAATGAGCAGTTCTTC
abundance: -
v_gene: TRBV24-1
d_gene: -
j_gene: TRBJ2-1

CDR3aa: CSVEGQGFPYEQYF
CDR3nt: TGCAGCGTTGAAGGACAGGGGTTTCCCTACGAGCAGTACTTC
abundance: few
v_gene: TRBV29-1
d_gene: TRBD1
j_gene: TRBJ2-7

CDR3aa: CASSQLAGGRETQYF
CDR3nt: TGTGCCAGCAGTCAACTAGCGGGGGGCAGAGAGACCCAGTACTTC
abundance: few
v_gene: TRBV6-5
d_gene: TRBD2
j_gene: TRBJ2-5

CDR3aa: CASSPPGGENTEAFF
CDR3nt: TGTGCCAGCTCACCGCCCGGGGGAGAGAACACTGAAGCTTTCTTT
abundance: few
v_gene: TRBV18
d_gene: -
j_gene: TRBJ1-1

CDR3aa: CASSVPWTRFEQYF
CDR3nt: TGTGCCAGCAGCGTTCCCTGGACTAGATTTGAGCAGTACTTC
abundance: -
v_gene: TRBV11-2
d_gene: TRBD2
j_gene: TRBJ2-5

CDR3aa: CASSQTTGKNTGELFF
CDR3nt: TGTGCCAGCAGCCAGACGACAGGGAAAAACACCGGGGAGCTGTTTTTT
abundance: few
v_gene: TRBV13
d_gene: TRBD1
j_gene: TRBJ2-2

CDR3aa: CSGRGWQPQHF
CDR3nt: TGCAGTGGCCGGGGATGGCAGCCCCAGCATTTT
abundance: few
v_gene: TRBV20-1
d_gene: -
j_gene: TRBJ1-5

CDR3aa: CAWWEGGSYNEQFF
CDR3nt: TGTGCCTGGTGGGAAGGGGGCTCCTACAATGAGCAGTTCTTC
abundance: -
v_gene: TRBV30
d_gene: -
j_gene: TRBJ2-1

CDR3aa: CTSSLERGPQAKNIQYF
CDR3nt: TGTACCAGCAGTTTGGAAAGGGGGCCTCAAGCCAAAAACATTCAGTACTTC
abundance: few
v_gene: TRBV28
d_gene: TRBD1
j_gene: TRBJ2-4

CDR3aa: CASSSRQGGILYGYTF
CDR3nt: TGTGCCAGCTCCTCACGACAGGGAGGGATACTCTATGGCTACACCTTC
abundance: -
v_gene: TRBV5-6
d_gene: TRBD1
j_gene: TRBJ1-2

CDR3aa: CASSGEGAGYTF
CDR3nt: TGTGCCAGCAGCGGCGAGGGGGCTGGCTACACCTTC
abundance: few
v_gene: TRBV9
d_gene: TRBD1
j_gene: TRBJ1-2

CDR3aa: CASTWGREDTGELFF
CDR3nt: TGTGCCAGCACCTGGGGTAGGGAGGACACCGGGGAGCTGTTTTTT
abundance: -
v_gene: TRBV12-3/TRBV12-4
d_gene: -
j_gene: TRBJ2-2

CDR3aa: CASSETGINEQYF
CDR3nt: TGTGCCAGCAGCGAGACAGGGATCAACGAGCAGTACTTC
abundance: few
v_gene: TRBV7-3
d_gene: TRBD1
j_gene: TRBJ2-7

CDR3aa: CSARPTTSGSLTGTQYF
CDR3nt: TGCAGTGCTAGACCAACGACTAGCGGGAGTCTAACGGGTACGCAGTATTTT
abundance: -
v_gene: TRBV20-1
d_gene: TRBD2
j_gene: TRBJ2-3

CDR3aa: CASSLLLGGVNEQFF
CDR3nt: TGTGCCAGCAGCTTATTACTGGGGGGGGTCAATGAGCAGTTCTTC
abundance: -
v_gene: TRBV7-9
d_gene: TRBD2
j_gene: TRBJ2-1

CDR3aa: CASSLEFYEQYF
CDR3nt: TGTGCCAGCAGCTTAGAATTCTACGAGCAGTACTTC
abundance: -
v_gene: TRBV7-9
d_gene: -
j_gene: TRBJ2-7

CDR3aa: CASSELESPPGNTIYF
CDR3nt: TGTGCCAGCAGTGAGTTGGAAAGCCCACCCGGAAACACCATATATTTT
abundance: few
v_gene: TRBV6-1
d_gene: -
j_gene: TRBJ1-3